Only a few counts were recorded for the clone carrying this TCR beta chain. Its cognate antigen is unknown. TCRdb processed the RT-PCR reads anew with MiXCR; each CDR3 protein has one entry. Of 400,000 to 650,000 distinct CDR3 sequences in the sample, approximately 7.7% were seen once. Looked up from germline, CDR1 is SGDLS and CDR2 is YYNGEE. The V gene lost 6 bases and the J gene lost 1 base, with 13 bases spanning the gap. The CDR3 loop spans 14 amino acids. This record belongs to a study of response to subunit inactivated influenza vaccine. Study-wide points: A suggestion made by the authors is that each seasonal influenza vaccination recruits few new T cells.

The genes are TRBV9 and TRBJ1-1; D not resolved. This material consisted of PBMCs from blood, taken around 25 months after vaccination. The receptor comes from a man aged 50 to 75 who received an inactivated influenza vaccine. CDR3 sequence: CASTPKGGNTEAFF. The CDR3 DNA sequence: TGTGCCAGCACACCAAAAGGAGGGAACACTGAAGCTTTCTTT.